This T cell receptor beta chain is from a study of T cells after yellow fever vaccination. The authors made TCR cDNA by 5'RACE template switching, adding a universal primer site and UMIs. TCRdb passed the 5' RACE reads through MiXCR, listing each CDR3 protein once. Altogether 600,000 to 750,000 distinct CDR3 sequences are present, approximately 13% being singletons, with the ten largest covering more than 12%. Many counts were recorded for this clonotype. The receptor's source is a man younger than 45 who received the YFV17D yellow fever vaccine. The sample was PBMCs, taken on the day of the yellow fever booster vaccination.

The CDR3 nucleotides read TGTGCCAGCAGTTCCATCCTGGCCCTCACAGGGCCCTACAATGAGCAGTTCTTC. The encoded protein is CASSSILALTGPYNEQFF. The rearrangement joins TRBV28 to TRBJ2-1; D may be TRBD1 (6 bases). V was pared by 4 bases and J by 2 bases, with 21 bases between. In germline, CDR1 is MDHEN, CDR2 SYDVKM. The CDR3 consists of 18 residues.